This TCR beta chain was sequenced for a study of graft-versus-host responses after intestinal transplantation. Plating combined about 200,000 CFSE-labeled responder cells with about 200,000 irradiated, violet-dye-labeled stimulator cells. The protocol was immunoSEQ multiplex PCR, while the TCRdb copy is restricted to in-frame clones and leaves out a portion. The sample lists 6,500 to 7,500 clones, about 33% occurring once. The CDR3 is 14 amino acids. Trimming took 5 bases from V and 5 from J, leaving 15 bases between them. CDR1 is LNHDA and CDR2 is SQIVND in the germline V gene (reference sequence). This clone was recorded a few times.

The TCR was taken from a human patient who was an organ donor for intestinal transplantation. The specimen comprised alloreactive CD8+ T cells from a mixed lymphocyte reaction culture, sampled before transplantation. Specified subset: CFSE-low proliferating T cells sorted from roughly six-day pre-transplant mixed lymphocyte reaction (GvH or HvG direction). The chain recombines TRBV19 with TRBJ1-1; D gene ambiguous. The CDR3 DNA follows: TGTGCCAGTAGTGAACTTGCGGGCTGGACTGAAGCTTTCTTT. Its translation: CASSELAGWTEAFF. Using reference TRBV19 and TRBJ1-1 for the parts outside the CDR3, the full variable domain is DGGITQSPKYLFRKEGQNVTLSCEQNLNHDAMYWYRQDPGQGLRLIYYSQIVNDFQKGDIAEGYSVSREKKESFPLTVTSAQKNPTAFYLCASSELAGWTEAFFGQGTRLTVV.